The 21 T cell receptor beta chains below come from one sample, sequenced in a study of radiotherapy plus CTLA-4 blockade in lung cancer. The assay was immunoSEQ multiplex PCR, and TCRdb's table has in-frame clones only and misses some. The sample consists of over 85,000 clones, 65% to 80% of them appearing once. Material: peripheral blood, obtained from a patient treated with radiotherapy plus ipilimumab. Receptors originate from a human donor with non-small cell lung cancer who had a partial response to radiotherapy plus ipilimumab. Some clones in this sample may be carry-over from other donors' samples.

The chain is built from TRBV5-1 and TRBJ2-3; D possibly corresponds to TRBD1 (6 bases). V was shortened by 4 bases and J by 0 bases, with 15 bases between the two germline ends. The CDR3 loop spans 16 amino acids. Germline CDR1 reads SGHRS; CDR2 reads YFSETQ. CDR3 amino acids: CASSTLETGSTDTQYF. The CDR3, as DNA: TGCGCCAGCAGCACTCTCGAGACAGGTAGCACAGATACGCAGTATTTT. The full variable domain, its missing parts supplied by reference TRBV5-1 and TRBJ2-3, is KAGVTQTPRYLIKTRGQQVTLSCSPISGHRSVSWYQQTPGQGLQFLFEYFSETQRNKGNFPGRFSGRQFSNSRSEMNVSTLELGDSALYLCASSTLETGSTDTQYFGPGTRLTVL.

This clone is medium-sized within its sample. V gene TRBV2 combines with J gene TRBJ1-1; 11 bases line up with TRBD1. The V gene's germline CDR1 is SNHLY and CDR2 FYNNEI. The J segment lost 7 bases and the V segment lost 5 bases, leaving 3 bases of the junction unmatched. The CDR3 covers 13 residues. DNA of the CDR3: TGTGCCAGCAGTTGGGACAGGGGGATTGAAGCTTTCTTT. Amino acid sequence: CASSWDRGIEAFF. The full variable domain, in which reference TRBV2 and TRBJ1-1 provide the parts outside the CDR3, is EPEVTQTPSHQVTQMGQEVILRCVPISNHLYFYWYRQILGQKVEFLVSFYNNEISEKSEIFDDQFSVERPDGSNFTLKIRSTKLEDSAMYFCASSWDRGIEAFFGQGTRLTVV.

Only a few counts were recorded for this clone. This rearrangement joins TRBV7-9 to TRBJ1-4; D gene uncertain. Per germline, CDR1 SEHNR and CDR2 FQNEAQ (reference sequence). V lost 5 bases and J lost 0, with 10 bases in between. The CDR3 has 15 residues. This chain's CDR3 is CASSRLVATNEKLFF. DNA for the CDR3: TGTGCCAGCAGCCGTTTAGTTGCAACTAATGAAAAACTGTTTTTT. The entire variable domain, with the rest obtained from reference TRBV7-9 and TRBJ1-4, is as follows: DTGVSQNPRHKITKRGQNVTFRCDPISEHNRLYWYRQTLGQGPEFLTYFQNEAQLEKSRLLSDRFSAERPKGSFSTLEIQRTEQGDSAMYLCASSRLVATNEKLFFGSGTQLSVL.

This clone was counted once. The genes are TRBV28 and TRBJ1-5; D is undetermined. Germline V gene lookup returns CDR1 MDHEN and CDR2 SYDVKM. With 2 bases removed from V and 7 bases from J, the gap between germline ends came to 12 bases. The CDR3 contains 14 residues. CDR3 amino acids: CASSLNRRRQPQHF. CDR3 DNA: TGTGCCAGCAGTTTAAACCGTAGGAGGCAGCCCCAGCATTTT.

V gene TRBV28 combines with J gene TRBJ1-3; D might be TRBD1 (6 bases). The germline V and J ends were trimmed by 6 bases and 3 bases, with 15 bases remaining between them. Germline CDR1 and CDR2: MDHEN and SYDVKM. The length of the CDR3 is 15 residues. The CDR3 spells CASRLTGRFGNTIYF. CDR3 DNA sequence: TGTGCCAGCAGGCTCACAGGGAGATTTGGAAACACCATATATTTT.

The chain uses TRBV19 and TRBJ2-5; 9 positions agree with TRBD2. The CDR3 is 14 amino acids. Germline trimming cut 7 bases from V and 4 bases from J; bases unmatched to any gene: 7. Per germline, CDR1 LNHDA and CDR2 SQIVND (reference sequence). The CDR3 DNA sequence: TGTGCCAGTATGGGGGGAGCGGGGGGAGAGACCCAGTACTTC. Translated: CASMGGAGGETQYF.

The chain joins TRBV27 to TRBJ2-3; TRBD1 matches 10 bases. Germline CDR1 and CDR2: MNHEY and SMNVEV (reference sequence). The CDR3 loop spans 18 amino acids. V gave up 6 bases and J gave up 1 base; unmatched junction bases: 13. CDR3 DNA sequence: TGTGCCAGCAGCCCCCGATTGACAGGGGGCGCGGGCACAGATACGCAGTATTTT. As protein: CASSPRLTGGAGTDTQYF.

The genes are TRBV10-3 and TRBJ2-7; D might be TRBD2 (6 bases). This CDR3 has 15 amino acids. Germline V gene sequence: CDR1 ENHRY, CDR2 SYGVKD. The V end lost 0 bases, the J end lost 0 bases, and 9 bases lay between the germline ends. CDR3 DNA: TGTGCCATCAGTGAGTCGACGGGACTCTCCTACGAGCAGTACTTC. Protein: CAISESTGLSYEQYF.

This chain links TRBV5-1 with TRBJ2-3, with 11 bases matching TRBD2. This CDR3 contains 16 residues. Looked up from germline, CDR1 is SGHRS and CDR2 is YFSETQ. V was pared by 3 bases and J by 5 bases, with 8 bases of the junction left unmatched. The chain's CDR3 is CASSSLTSGSQDTQYF. CDR3 DNA sequence: TGCGCCAGCAGCTCCCTCACTAGCGGGAGCCAAGATACGCAGTATTTT.

The chain employs TRBV19 and TRBJ1-1; D remains ambiguous. Germline V lookup: CDR1 LNHDA, CDR2 SQIVND (reference sequence). The CDR3 spans 12 residues. V dropped 3 bases and J dropped 1 base, with 3 bases sitting between them. CDR3 in amino acids: CASSIRNTEAFF. The DNA of the CDR3 is TGTGCCAGTAGTATCAGGAACACTGAAGCTTTCTTT.

This clone is deemed medium-sized. J is TRBJ1-4 and V is TRBV5-1; weak D call: TRBD1 (6 bases). V dropped 4 bases and J dropped 8 bases, with 18 bases sitting between them. Per germline, CDR1 SGHRS and CDR2 YFSETQ. There are 15 residues in the CDR3. Written as DNA, the CDR3 is TGCGCCAGCAGCCCGGAGGGGGGGCCGGGAGAAAAACTGTTTTTT. As protein: CASSPEGGPGEKLFF.

This clone has only a few counts. The chain combines TRBV19 with TRBJ1-2; D unclear. Looked up from germline, CDR1 is LNHDA and CDR2 is SQIVND (reference sequence). Trimming shortened V by 3 bases and J by 7 bases, and 9 bases separated the two germline ends. The CDR3 has 12 amino acids. The CDR3 sequence: CASSIGPGGYTF. The CDR3 region has the DNA TGTGCCAGTAGTATTGGTCCGGGTGGCTACACCTTC.

The CDR3 protein is CASIPGGYNEQFF. CDR3 DNA: TGTGCCAGCATCCCCGGGGGGTACAATGAGCAGTTCTTC. The rearrangement links TRBV7-2 to TRBJ2-1, with TRBD2 matching over 7 bases. CDR1 is SGHTA, CDR2 FQGNSA, per germline. The V and J ends lost 7 bases and 4 bases, in that order; junction bases with no gene match: 4. This CDR3 comprises 13 residues.

In its sample, this clone was seen a few times. The chain combines TRBV19 with TRBJ2-2, with D tentatively TRBD1 (6 bases). CDR3 length: 15 residues. Germline lookup yields CDR1 LNHDA and CDR2 SQIVND (reference sequence). Trimming stripped 7 bases from V and 7 bases from J, with 19 bases between. The CDR3 protein is CASNRDTEGHGELFF. DNA of the CDR3: TGTGCCAGTAACCGGGACACCGAAGGTCACGGGGAGCTGTTTTTT. Filled out from reference TRBV19 and TRBJ2-2, the complete variable domain reads DGGITQSPKYLFRKEGQNVTLSCEQNLNHDAMYWYRQDPGQGLRLIYYSQIVNDFQKGDIAEGYSVSREKKESFPLTVTSAQKNPTAFYLCASNRDTEGHGELFFGEGSRLTVL.

The chain carries TRBV4-2 and TRBJ2-6, with 10 bases identical to TRBD2. Trimming removed 1 base from V and 4 bases from J; junction bases left unmatched: 7. Germline CDR1 and CDR2: LGHNA and YNFKEQ. This CDR3 spans 18 amino acids. The CDR3 region has the DNA TGTGCCAGCAGCCAAGGTCCTAGCGGGAGCACCGGGGCCAACGTCCTGACTTTC. It translates to CASSQGPSGSTGANVLTF.

As for this clone: Other DNA sequences in the same sample also yield this CDR3. This chain connects TRBV7-2 to TRBJ2-5; 15 bases match TRBD2. From germline, CDR1 is SGHTA and CDR2 FQGNSA. This CDR3 region has 16 residues. Germline trimming cut 5 bases from V and 4 bases from J; bases unmatched to any gene: 5. This CDR3 is CASSRGLAGGRETQYF. CDR3 DNA: TGTGCCAGCAGCCGTGGACTAGCGGGGGGGCGAGAGACCCAGTACTTC.

The rearrangement joins TRBV18 to TRBJ1-5; D possibly corresponds to TRBD1 (6 bases). The CDR3 totals 14 residues. Germline lookup yields CDR1 KGHSH and CDR2 LQKENI. Trimming took off 2 bases at V and 5 bases at J, with 10 bases between the two ends. The DNA for the CDR3 is TGTGCCAGCTCACCATCAGGGGACCATCAGCCCCAGCATTTT. Its protein product is CASSPSGDHQPQHF.

V gene TRBV18 combines with J gene TRBJ2-7; 7 bases are a match to TRBD1. CDR1 KGHSH and CDR2 LQKENI come from the germline V gene. J was trimmed by 7 bases and V by 0 bases; bases with no gene match: 6. The CDR3 covers 14 residues. In DNA, the CDR3 is TGTGCCAGCTCACCACCGGCAGGGGGTGGTGAGCAGTACTTC. It specifies CASSPPAGGGEQYF. The full variable domain, completed using reference TRBV18 and TRBJ2-7, is NAGVMQNPRHLVRRRGQEARLRCSPMKGHSHVYWYRQLPEEGLKFMVYLQKENIIDESGMPKERFSAEFPKEGPSILRIQQVVRGDSAAYFCASSPPAGGGEQYFGPGTRLTVT.

The rearrangement uses TRBV5-1 and TRBJ1-1; TRBD1 is a possible D gene (6 bases). The CDR3 has 13 residues. The V and J ends lost 2 bases and 4 bases respectively, with 9 bases between them. The V gene's germline CDR1 is SGHRS and CDR2 YFSETQ. CDR3 in amino acids: CASSFQGTTEAFF. The CDR3 DNA follows: TGCGCCAGCAGCTTCCAGGGGACCACTGAAGCTTTCTTT.

A remark on this clone: An end of the junction does not agree with germline; a read error may underlie this. The chain combines TRBV11-2 with TRBJ2-1, with D uncertain. The length of the CDR3 is 13 residues. Germline V gene data show CDR1 as SGHAT and CDR2 as FQNNGV. The chain's CDR3 is CASSLVAYNGQFF. For the CDR3, the DNA is TGTGCCAGCAGCTTAGTGGCTTACAATGGGCAGTTCTTC.

The chain is built from TRBV7-9 and TRBJ2-1, with TRBD2 matching 10 bases. V was pared by 1 base and J by 9 bases, with 9 bases of the junction left unmatched. Germline V gene sequence: CDR1 SEHNR, CDR2 FQNEAQ (reference sequence). The CDR3 has 16 residues. CDR3 sequence reads: CASSLVSSGSYGEQFF. In nucleotides, the CDR3 is TGTGCCAGCAGCTTAGTATCTAGCGGGAGTTACGGTGAGCAGTTCTTC.